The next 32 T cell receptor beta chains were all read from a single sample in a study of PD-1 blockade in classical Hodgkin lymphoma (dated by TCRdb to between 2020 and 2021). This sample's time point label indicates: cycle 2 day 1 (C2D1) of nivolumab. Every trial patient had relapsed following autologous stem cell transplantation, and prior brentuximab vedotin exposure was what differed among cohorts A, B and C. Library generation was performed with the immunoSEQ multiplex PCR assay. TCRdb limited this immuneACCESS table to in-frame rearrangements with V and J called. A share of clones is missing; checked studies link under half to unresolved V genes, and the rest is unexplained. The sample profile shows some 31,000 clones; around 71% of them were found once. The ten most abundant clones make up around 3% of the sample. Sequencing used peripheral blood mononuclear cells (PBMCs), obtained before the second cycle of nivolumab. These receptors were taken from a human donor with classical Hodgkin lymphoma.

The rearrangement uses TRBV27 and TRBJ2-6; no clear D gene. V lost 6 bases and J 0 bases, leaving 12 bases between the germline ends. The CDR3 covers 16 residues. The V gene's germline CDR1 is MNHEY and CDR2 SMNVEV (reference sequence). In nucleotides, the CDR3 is TGTGCCAGCAGACTTAGTCTTGGCTCTGGGGCCAACGTCCTGACTTTC. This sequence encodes CASRLSLGSGANVLTF.

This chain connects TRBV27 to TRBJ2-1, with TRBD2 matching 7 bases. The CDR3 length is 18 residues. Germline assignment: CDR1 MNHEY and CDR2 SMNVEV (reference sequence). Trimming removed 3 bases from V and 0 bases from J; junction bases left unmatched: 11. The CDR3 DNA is TGTGCCAGCAGTTTGTGGGGGAGCGGGGTAAGCTCCTACAATGAGCAGTTCTTC. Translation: CASSLWGSGVSSYNEQFF.

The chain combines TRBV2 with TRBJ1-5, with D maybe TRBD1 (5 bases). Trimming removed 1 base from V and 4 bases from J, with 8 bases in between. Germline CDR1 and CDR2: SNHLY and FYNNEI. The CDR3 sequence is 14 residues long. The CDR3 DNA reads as TGTGCCAGCAGTGAAGACGGGGCAAATCAGCCCCAGCATTTT. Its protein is CASSEDGANQPQHF. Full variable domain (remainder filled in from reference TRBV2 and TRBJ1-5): EPEVTQTPSHQVTQMGQEVILRCVPISNHLYFYWYRQILGQKVEFLVSFYNNEISEKSEIFDDQFSVERPDGSNFTLKIRSTKLEDSAMYFCASSEDGANQPQHFGDGTRLSIL.

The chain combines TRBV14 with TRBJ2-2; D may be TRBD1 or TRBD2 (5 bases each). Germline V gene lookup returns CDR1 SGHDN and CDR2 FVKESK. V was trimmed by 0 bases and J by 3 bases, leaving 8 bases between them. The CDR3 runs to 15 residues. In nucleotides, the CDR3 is TGTGCCAGCAGCCAAGAGTTGGGGGACACCGGGGAGCTGTTTTTT. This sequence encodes CASSQELGDTGELFF.

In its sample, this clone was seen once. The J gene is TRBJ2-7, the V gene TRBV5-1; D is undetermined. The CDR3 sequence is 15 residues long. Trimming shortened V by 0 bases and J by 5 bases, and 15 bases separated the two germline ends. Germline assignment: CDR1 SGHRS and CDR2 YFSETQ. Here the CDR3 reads CASSLGGLRFDEQYF. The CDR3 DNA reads TGCGCCAGCAGCTTGGGAGGCCTTCGGTTCGACGAGCAGTACTTC.

The DNA of the CDR3 is TGCGCCAGCAGCTTGGTGACAGGGAGTCCCTACGAGCAGTACTTC. This translates into CASSLVTGSPYEQYF. The J gene is TRBJ2-5, the V gene TRBV5-1; 7 nucleotides match TRBD1. The DNA end favors TRBJ2-7, so the J call may be wrong. Germline loops: CDR1 SGHRS, CDR2 YFSETQ. The CDR3 loop spans 15 amino acids.

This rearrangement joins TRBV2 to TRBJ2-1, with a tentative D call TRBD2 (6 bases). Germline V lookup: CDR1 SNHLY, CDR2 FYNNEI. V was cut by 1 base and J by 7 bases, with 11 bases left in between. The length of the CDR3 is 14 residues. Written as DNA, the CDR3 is TGTGCCAGCAGTGAAGGGGACTTCGGAAATGAGCAGTTCTTC. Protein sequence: CASSEGDFGNEQFF.

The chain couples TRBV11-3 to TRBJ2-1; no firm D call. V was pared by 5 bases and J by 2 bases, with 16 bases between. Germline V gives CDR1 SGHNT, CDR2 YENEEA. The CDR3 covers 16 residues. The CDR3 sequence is CASSISGANPYNEQFF. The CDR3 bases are TGTGCCAGCAGCATTTCCGGAGCCAACCCCTACAATGAGCAGTTCTTC. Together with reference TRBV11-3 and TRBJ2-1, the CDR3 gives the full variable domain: EAGVVQSPRYKIIEKKQPVAFWCNPISGHNTLYWYLQNLGQGPELLIRYENEEAVDDSQLPKDRFSAERLKGVDSTLKIQPAELGDSAVYLCASSISGANPYNEQFFGPGTRLTVL.

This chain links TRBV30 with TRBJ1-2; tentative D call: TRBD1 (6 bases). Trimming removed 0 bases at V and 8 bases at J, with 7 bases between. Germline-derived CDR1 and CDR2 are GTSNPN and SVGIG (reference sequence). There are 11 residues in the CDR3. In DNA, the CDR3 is TGTGCCTGGAGTGTAGGGGGGGGCTACACCTTC. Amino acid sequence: CAWSVGGGYTF.

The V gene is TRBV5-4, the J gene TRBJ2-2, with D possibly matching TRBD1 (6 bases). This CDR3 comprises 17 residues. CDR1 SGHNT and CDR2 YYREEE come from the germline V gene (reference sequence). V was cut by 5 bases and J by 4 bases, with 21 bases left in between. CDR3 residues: CASRSTLGQRVTGELFF. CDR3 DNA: TGTGCCAGCAGGTCTACCCTTGGACAGAGGGTCACCGGGGAGCTGTTTTTT.

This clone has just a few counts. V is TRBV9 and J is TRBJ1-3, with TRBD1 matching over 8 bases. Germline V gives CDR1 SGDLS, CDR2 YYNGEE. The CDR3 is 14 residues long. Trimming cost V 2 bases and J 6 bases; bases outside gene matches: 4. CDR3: CASSVGTGVNTIYF. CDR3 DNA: TGTGCCAGCAGCGTCGGGACAGGTGTAAACACCATATATTTT. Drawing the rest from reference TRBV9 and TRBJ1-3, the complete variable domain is DSGVTQTPKHLITATGQRVTLRCSPRSGDLSVYWYQQSLDQGLQFLIQYYNGEERAKGNILERFSAQQFPDLHSELNLSSLELGDSALYFCASSVGTGVNTIYFGEGSWLTVV.

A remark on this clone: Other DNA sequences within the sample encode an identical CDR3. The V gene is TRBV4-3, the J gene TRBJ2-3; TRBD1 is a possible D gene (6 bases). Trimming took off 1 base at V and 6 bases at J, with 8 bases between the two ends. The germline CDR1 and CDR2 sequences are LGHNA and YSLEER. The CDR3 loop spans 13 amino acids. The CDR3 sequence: CASSQGGRDTQYF. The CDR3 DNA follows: TGCGCCAGCAGCCAAGGGGGGCGGGATACGCAGTATTTT.

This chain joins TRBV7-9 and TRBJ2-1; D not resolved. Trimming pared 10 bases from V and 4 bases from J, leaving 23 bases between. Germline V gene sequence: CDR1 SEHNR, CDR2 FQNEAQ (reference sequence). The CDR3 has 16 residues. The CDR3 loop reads CATLSLELVGYNEQFF. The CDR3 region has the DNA TGTGCCACCCTAAGCTTAGAGTTGGTAGGGTACAATGAGCAGTTCTTC.

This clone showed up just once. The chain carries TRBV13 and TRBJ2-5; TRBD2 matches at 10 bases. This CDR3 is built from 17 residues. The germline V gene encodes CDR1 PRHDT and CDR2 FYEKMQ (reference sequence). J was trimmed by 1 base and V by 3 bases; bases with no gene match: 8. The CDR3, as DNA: TGTGCCAGCAGCTTTGAAGCGGGAGGGCTACCCCAAGAGACCCAGTACTTC. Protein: CASSFEAGGLPQETQYF.

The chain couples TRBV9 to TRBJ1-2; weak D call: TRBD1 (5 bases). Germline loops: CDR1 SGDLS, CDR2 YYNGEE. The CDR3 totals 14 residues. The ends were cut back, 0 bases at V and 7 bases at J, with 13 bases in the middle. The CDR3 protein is CASSVDQTAGGYTF. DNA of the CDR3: TGTGCCAGCAGCGTAGACCAGACAGCGGGTGGCTACACCTTC.

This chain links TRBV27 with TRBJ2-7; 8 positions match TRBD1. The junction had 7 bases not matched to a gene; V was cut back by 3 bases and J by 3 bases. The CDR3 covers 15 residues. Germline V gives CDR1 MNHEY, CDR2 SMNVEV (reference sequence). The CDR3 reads CASSLNDRGGYEQYF. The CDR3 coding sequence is TGTGCCAGCAGTTTGAATGACAGGGGTGGCTACGAGCAGTACTTC.

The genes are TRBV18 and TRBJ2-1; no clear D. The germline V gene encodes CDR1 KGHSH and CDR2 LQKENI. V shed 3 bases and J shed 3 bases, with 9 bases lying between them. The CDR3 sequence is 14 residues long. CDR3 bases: TGTGCCAGCTCACCGGAACTTCTCTACAATGAGCAGTTCTTC. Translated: CASSPELLYNEQFF.

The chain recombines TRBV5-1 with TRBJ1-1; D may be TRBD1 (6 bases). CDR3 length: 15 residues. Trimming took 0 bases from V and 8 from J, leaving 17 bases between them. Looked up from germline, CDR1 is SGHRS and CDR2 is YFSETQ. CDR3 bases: TGCGCCAGCAGCTTGGACAGGGTGGGCTTTGGGGAAGCTTTCTTT. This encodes CASSLDRVGFGEAFF.

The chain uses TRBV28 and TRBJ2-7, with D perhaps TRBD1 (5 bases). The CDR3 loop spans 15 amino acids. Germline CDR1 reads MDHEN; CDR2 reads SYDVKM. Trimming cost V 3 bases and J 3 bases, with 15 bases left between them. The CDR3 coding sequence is TGTGCCAGCAGTTTGGACCTTCTGGACATCTACGAGCAGTACTTC. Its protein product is CASSLDLLDIYEQYF.

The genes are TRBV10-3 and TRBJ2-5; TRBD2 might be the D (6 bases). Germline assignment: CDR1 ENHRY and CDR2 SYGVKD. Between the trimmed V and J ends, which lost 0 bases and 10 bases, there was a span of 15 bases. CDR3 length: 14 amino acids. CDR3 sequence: CAISESIGPGVQYF. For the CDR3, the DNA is TGTGCCATCAGTGAGTCGATCGGGCCGGGGGTCCAGTACTTC.

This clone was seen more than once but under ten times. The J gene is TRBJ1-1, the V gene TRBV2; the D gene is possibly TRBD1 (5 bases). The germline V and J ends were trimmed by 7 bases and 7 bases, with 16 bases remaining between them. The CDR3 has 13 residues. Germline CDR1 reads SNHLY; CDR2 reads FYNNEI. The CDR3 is CASTAGEGGEAFF. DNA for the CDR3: TGTGCCAGCACCGCGGGGGAGGGCGGTGAAGCTTTCTTT.

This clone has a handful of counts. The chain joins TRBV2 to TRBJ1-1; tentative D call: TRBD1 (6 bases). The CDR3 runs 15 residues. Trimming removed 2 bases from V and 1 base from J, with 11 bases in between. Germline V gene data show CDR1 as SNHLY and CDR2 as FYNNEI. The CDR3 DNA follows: TGTGCCAGCAGTGAAAGGACAGCTCAGAACACTGAAGCTTTCTTT. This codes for CASSERTAQNTEAFF.

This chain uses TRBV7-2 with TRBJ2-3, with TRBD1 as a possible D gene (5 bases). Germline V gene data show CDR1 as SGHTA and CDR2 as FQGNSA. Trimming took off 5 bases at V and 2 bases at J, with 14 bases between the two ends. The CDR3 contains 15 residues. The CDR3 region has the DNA TGTGCCAGCAGCGACAGAGCACTTACCACAGATACGCAGTATTTT. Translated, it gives CASSDRALTTDTQYF.

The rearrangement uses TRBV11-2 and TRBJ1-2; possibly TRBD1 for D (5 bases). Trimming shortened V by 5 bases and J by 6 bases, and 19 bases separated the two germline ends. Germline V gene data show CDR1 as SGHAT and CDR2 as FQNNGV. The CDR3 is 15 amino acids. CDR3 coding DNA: TGTGCCAGCAGCCTCGGGGCGCTTTCCTGGGATGGCTACACCTTC. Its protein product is CASSLGALSWDGYTF.

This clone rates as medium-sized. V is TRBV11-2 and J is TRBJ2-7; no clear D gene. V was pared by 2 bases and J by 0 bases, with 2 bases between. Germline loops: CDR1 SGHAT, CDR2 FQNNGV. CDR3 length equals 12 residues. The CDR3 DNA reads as TGTGCCAGCAGCTTATACTCCTACGAGCAGTACTTC. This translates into CASSLYSYEQYF.

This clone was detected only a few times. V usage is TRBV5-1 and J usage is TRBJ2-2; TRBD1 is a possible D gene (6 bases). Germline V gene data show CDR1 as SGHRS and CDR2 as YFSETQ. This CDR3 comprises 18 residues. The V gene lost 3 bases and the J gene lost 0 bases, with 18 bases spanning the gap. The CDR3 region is CASSWGPSDMSNTGELFF. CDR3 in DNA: TGCGCCAGCAGCTGGGGGCCCTCGGACATGTCGAACACCGGGGAGCTGTTTTTT. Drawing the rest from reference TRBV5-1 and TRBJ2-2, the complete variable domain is KAGVTQTPRYLIKTRGQQVTLSCSPISGHRSVSWYQQTPGQGLQFLFEYFSETQRNKGNFPGRFSGRQFSNSRSEMNVSTLELGDSALYLCASSWGPSDMSNTGELFFGEGSRLTVL.

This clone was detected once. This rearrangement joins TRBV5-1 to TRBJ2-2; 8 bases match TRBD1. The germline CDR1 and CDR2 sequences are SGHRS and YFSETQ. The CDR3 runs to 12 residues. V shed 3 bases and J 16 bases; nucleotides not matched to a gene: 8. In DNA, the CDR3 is TGCGCCAGCAGCTACGGACAGGGAGCGGAGTTTTTT. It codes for CASSYGQGAEFF.

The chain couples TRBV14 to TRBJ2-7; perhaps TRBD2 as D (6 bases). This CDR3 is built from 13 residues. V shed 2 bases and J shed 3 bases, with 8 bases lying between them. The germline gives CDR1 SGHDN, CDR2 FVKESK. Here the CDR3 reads CASSQLDYYEQYF. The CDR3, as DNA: TGTGCCAGCAGCCAATTGGACTACTACGAGCAGTACTTC.

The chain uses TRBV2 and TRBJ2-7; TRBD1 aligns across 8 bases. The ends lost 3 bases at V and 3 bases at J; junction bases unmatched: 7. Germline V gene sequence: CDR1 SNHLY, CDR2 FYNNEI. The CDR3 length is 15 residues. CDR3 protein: CASSENPGQGYEQYF. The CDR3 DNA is TGTGCCAGCAGTGAGAACCCCGGACAGGGCTACGAGCAGTACTTC.

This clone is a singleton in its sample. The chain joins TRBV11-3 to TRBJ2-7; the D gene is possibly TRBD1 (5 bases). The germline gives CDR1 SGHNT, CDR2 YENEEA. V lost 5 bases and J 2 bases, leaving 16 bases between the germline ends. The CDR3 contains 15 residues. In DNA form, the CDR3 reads TGTGCCAGCAGCATCTTATCTGGGGCAGCCTACGAGCAGTACTTC. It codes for CASSILSGAAYEQYF.

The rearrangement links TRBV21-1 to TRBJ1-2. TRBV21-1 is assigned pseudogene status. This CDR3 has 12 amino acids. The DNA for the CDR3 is TGTGCCAGCAGCAAGCAGGACCATGGCTACACCTTC. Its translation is CASSKQDHGYTF.

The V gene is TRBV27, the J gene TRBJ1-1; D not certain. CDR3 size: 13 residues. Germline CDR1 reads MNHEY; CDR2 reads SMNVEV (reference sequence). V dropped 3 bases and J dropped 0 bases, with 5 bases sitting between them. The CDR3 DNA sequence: TGTGCCAGCAGTTTTTCGGTGAACACTGAAGCTTTCTTT. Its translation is CASSFSVNTEAFF.